These T cell receptor beta chains were read from a single sample in a study of identical twins. A single record per CDR3 protein comes from TCRdb applying MiXCR to the 5' RACE reads. The table shows more than 200,000 distinct CDR3 sequences, with more than 12% occurring only once. The sequenced material came from memory (CD45RO+) T cells sorted from blood. These receptors all come from a woman under 30 in good health. Both conserved end residues are part of each CDR3. The order of the fields is V gene, CDR3 protein.

v_call: TRBV20-1
cdr3_aa: CSARWLAQDNEQFF

v_call: TRBV7-2
cdr3_aa: CASSFGGSNQPVKQFF

v_call: TRBV20-1
cdr3_aa: CSARAGGRAYEQYF

v_call: TRBV15
cdr3_aa: CATSSPPGGKVNEQFF

v_call: TRBV5-4
cdr3_aa: CASSPTLVNEQFF

v_call: TRBV7-9
cdr3_aa: CASSLVARSGEQYF

v_call: TRBV7-2
cdr3_aa: CASRLKREGEQYF

v_call: TRBV29-1
cdr3_aa: CSVESYGTYEQYF

v_call: TRBV6-2/TRBV6-3
cdr3_aa: CASTDRGSGANVLTF

v_call: TRBV5-1
cdr3_aa: CASSLESGANVLTF

v_call: TRBV27
cdr3_aa: CASNRAPNSPLHF

v_call: TRBV20-1
cdr3_aa: CSASGPNYGYTF

v_call: TRBV7-2
cdr3_aa: CASSIRTGDDYEQYF

v_call: TRBV6-4
cdr3_aa: CASRKGQNTEAFF

v_call: TRBV28
cdr3_aa: CASRFWGETQYF

v_call: TRBV20-1
cdr3_aa: CSASKYSYNEQFF

v_call: TRBV3-1
cdr3_aa: CASSQASGRQTQYF

v_call: TRBV12-3/TRBV12-4
cdr3_aa: CASSFWQGGTYNEQFF

v_call: TRBV18
cdr3_aa: CASSPPPSSGRDTQYF

v_call: TRBV20-1
cdr3_aa: CSARVTSESWETQYF

v_call: TRBV20-1
cdr3_aa: CSASSRGYSGANVLTF

v_call: TRBV29-1
cdr3_aa: CSAVLAGAGETQYF

v_call: TRBV20-1
cdr3_aa: CSATGGVRQETQYF

v_call: TRBV20-1
cdr3_aa: CSASKQIYNEQFF

v_call: TRBV6-1
cdr3_aa: CASGRIAGMPLQFF

v_call: TRBV28
cdr3_aa: CASKPGHRYQETQYF

v_call: TRBV12-3/TRBV12-4
cdr3_aa: CASRLLWGQGRTNTEAFF

v_call: TRBV30
cdr3_aa: CAWSKGLAGSRDTQYF

v_call: TRBV7-2
cdr3_aa: CASSGRGVETQYF

v_call: TRBV20-1
cdr3_aa: CSARDVQGHYGYTF

v_call: TRBV20-1
cdr3_aa: CSANYRTSPYEQYF

v_call: TRBV19
cdr3_aa: CASSIMGSTDTQYF

v_call: TRBV20-1
cdr3_aa: CSASNRNTGELFF

v_call: TRBV6-1
cdr3_aa: CASSRTSGMINEQFF

v_call: TRBV10-3
cdr3_aa: CAISETQGTYEQYF

v_call: TRBV7-2
cdr3_aa: CASSLTSGGSSYEQYF

v_call: TRBV19
cdr3_aa: CASSIDLYEQYF

v_call: TRBV27
cdr3_aa: CASRDPGVGEQYF

v_call: TRBV7-2
cdr3_aa: CASSLSLKNYGYTF

v_call: TRBV29-1
cdr3_aa: CSVEIQNTEAFF

v_call: TRBV20-1
cdr3_aa: CSARDWDTDTQYF

v_call: TRBV20-1
cdr3_aa: CSARDGTSGIQETQYF

v_call: TRBV27
cdr3_aa: CASSLRDRANTGELFF

v_call: TRBV20-1
cdr3_aa: CSAQAGSLNEQFF